This T cell receptor (beta chain) was observed in a study of cytomegalovirus exposure and HLA in healthy donors. As for the study in general: From donors who were HLA-typed, an early data release held around 80 million unique TCRs. Study results and caveats: The listing of 150 to 200 TCR beta chains classed them as cytomegalovirus-associated. As a later analysis revealed, the rate of TCR association differed by HLA locus, with DRB1 most and HLA-C fewest. Only CMV serostatus was available as immune exposure information.

Trimming at V came to 5 bases and at J to 0 bases, leaving 11 bases not matched to a gene. This CDR3 is built from 18 residues. Per the germline V gene, CDR1 is MNHEY and CDR2 is SMNVEV (reference sequence). Primers for the PCR totalled 60 Vbeta and 13 Jbeta. Profiled with immunoSEQ multiplex PCR; TCRdb holds only in-frame clones, not every one. Among about 100,000 clones listed, 65% to 75% were seen once. This clone is judged medium-sized. Its matching antigen is unknown. V usage is TRBV27 and J usage is TRBJ1-5, with 9 positions matching TRBD1. The receptor comes from a woman younger than 30 in good health and CMV-seropositive. The sequenced material came from PBMCs. In DNA, the CDR3 is TGTGCCAGCAGTGCGGGACAGGGTGCCCCTTATAGCAATCAGCCCCAGCATTTT. Residues: CASSAGQGAPYSNQPQHF.